The 26 T cell receptor beta chains in this list originate from one sample, sequenced in a study of OX40 agonist ivuxolimab in advanced cancers. The table came from immunoSEQ multiplex PCR; TCRdb's copy has only in-frame clones and leaves some out. The sample contains approximately 42,000 clones, 75% to 90% of which appear only once. Sample: CD4+ or CD8+ T cells sorted from blood, taken in a trial of the OX40 agonist ivuxolimab. Receptors were obtained from an adult with an advanced solid tumor such as melanoma, head and neck, liver or kidney cancer.

This clone is a singleton in its sample. This chain connects TRBV6-5 to TRBJ1-2, with 7 bases fitting TRBD1. The junction had 2 bases not matched to a gene; V was cut back by 6 bases and J by 4 bases. CDR3 length: 12 amino acids. Germline V gene data show CDR1 as MNHEY and CDR2 as SVGAGI. The CDR3 spells CASRGQFYGYTF. DNA of the CDR3: TGTGCCAGCAGGGGACAGTTCTATGGCTACACCTTC.

The chain uses TRBV30 and TRBJ2-5, with TRBD2 as a possible D gene (6 bases). V was cut by 3 bases and J by 1 base, with 12 bases left in between. The germline V gene encodes CDR1 GTSNPN and CDR2 SVGIG (reference sequence). The CDR3 has 14 residues. DNA of the CDR3: TGTGCCTGGAGCCCCGGACTATTCCAAGAGACCCAGTACTTC. Protein product: CAWSPGLFQETQYF.

This chain links TRBV7-3 with TRBJ2-1, with TRBD2 matching 8 bases. This CDR3 has 17 residues. V lost 0 bases to trimming and J lost 4 bases; unmatched junction nucleotides: 8. Per germline, CDR1 SGHTA and CDR2 FQGTGA. CDR3 in amino acids: CASSLTDAGGAYNEQFF. The CDR3 bases are TGTGCCAGCAGCTTAACGGACGCGGGAGGCGCGTACAATGAGCAGTTCTTC.

V and J are TRBV10-3 and TRBJ2-2; D possibly matches TRBD1 or TRBD2 (5 bases each). Deletions cut 8 bases from V and 0 bases from J, with 13 bases between. Per the germline V gene, CDR1 is ENHRY and CDR2 is SYGVKD. This CDR3 comprises 15 residues. The DNA of the CDR3 is TGTGCCATCGGGGCGAGGGCCACGAACACCGGGGAGCTGTTTTTT. This gives the protein CAIGARATNTGELFF.

The genes are TRBV5-6 and TRBJ1-2; 9 nucleotides match TRBD1. Per the germline V gene, CDR1 is SGHDT and CDR2 is YYEEEE. This CDR3 region has 13 residues. The ends lost 4 bases at V and 6 bases at J; junction bases unmatched: 4. This chain's CDR3 is CASSRDRAHGYTF. CDR3 DNA: TGTGCCAGCAGCCGGGACAGGGCCCATGGCTACACCTTC.

The gene calls are TRBV10-3 and TRBJ2-1; D gene unclear. V was shortened by 5 bases and J by 5 bases, with 7 bases between the two germline ends. This CDR3 contains 12 residues. Per germline, CDR1 ENHRY and CDR2 SYGVKD. CDR3 region: CAISPVDNEQFF. CDR3 sequence (DNA): TGTGCCATCAGTCCCGTGGACAATGAGCAGTTCTTC.

This chain links TRBV30 with TRBJ1-5; TRBD1 matches 11 bases. CDR1 GTSNPN and CDR2 SVGIG come from the germline V gene (reference sequence). V dropped 2 bases and J dropped 9; count of bases not matched to a gene: 12. CDR3 size: 16 residues. The CDR3 spells CAWSYPGTGGGVPQHF. The CDR3 nucleotides read TGTGCCTGGAGTTATCCCGGGACAGGGGGTGGGGTGCCCCAGCATTTT.

As concerns this clone: Distinct nucleotide sequences in the sample also encode this CDR3. This chain uses TRBV5-1 with TRBJ2-1, with no clear D. Trimming left V 0 bases short and J 4 bases short, with 8 bases between. The CDR3 is 14 residues long. Germline lookup yields CDR1 SGHRS and CDR2 YFSETQ. The CDR3 coding sequence is TGCGCCAGCAGCTTGGTTCCCAGTTACAATGAGCAGTTCTTC. Translation: CASSLVPSYNEQFF.

In this sample, this clone turned up once. The chain recombines TRBV27 with TRBJ1-5; possibly TRBD1 for D (5 bases). Germline-derived CDR1 and CDR2 are MNHEY and SMNVEV (reference sequence). Trimming cost V 0 bases and J 2 bases, with 11 bases left between them. This CDR3 comprises 16 residues. CDR3 amino acids: CASSLSGDPGNQPQHF. CDR3 in DNA: TGTGCCAGCAGTTTATCAGGGGACCCCGGCAATCAGCCCCAGCATTTT.

This chain uses TRBV4-1 with TRBJ1-1; TRBD1 agrees at 8 bases. Germline V lookup: CDR1 MGHRA, CDR2 YSYEKL. The length of the CDR3 is 15 residues. The V segment lost 1 base and the J segment 5 bases; nucleotides outside the gene matches: 6. Here the CDR3 reads CASSQGPTGGTEAFF. DNA of the CDR3: TGCGCCAGCAGCCAAGGCCCTACAGGGGGTACTGAAGCTTTCTTT.

This clone came up once. The chain joins TRBV2 to TRBJ1-5, with 9 bases lining up with TRBD1. Germline values: CDR1 SNHLY, CDR2 FYNNEI. The V and J ends lost 6 bases and 1 base, in that order; junction bases with no gene match: 4. CDR3 size: 15 residues. This CDR3 is CASSATGGSNQPQHF. DNA of the CDR3: TGTGCCAGCAGCGCGACAGGGGGGAGCAATCAGCCCCAGCATTTT. Filled out from reference TRBV2 and TRBJ1-5, the complete variable domain reads EPEVTQTPSHQVTQMGQEVILRCVPISNHLYFYWYRQILGQKVEFLVSFYNNEISEKSEIFDDQFSVERPDGSNFTLKIRSTKLEDSAMYFCASSATGGSNQPQHFGDGTRLSIL.

This rearrangement joins TRBV2 to TRBJ1-1; 8 nucleotides line up with TRBD1. The V and J ends lost 7 bases and 4 bases, in that order; junction bases with no gene match: 5. Germline CDR1 SNHLY, CDR2 FYNNEI. CDR3 length equals 13 residues. The chain's CDR3 is CASTGQGSTEAFF. Here the CDR3 DNA reads TGTGCCAGCACAGGACAGGGATCCACTGAAGCTTTCTTT.

This sequence joins TRBV27 and TRBJ1-1, with 10 bases fitting TRBD1. V trimming: 2 bases; J trimming: 3 bases; junction bases outside the gene matches: 12. Germline V gene lookup returns CDR1 MNHEY and CDR2 SMNVEV (reference sequence). This CDR3 has 18 residues. The CDR3 loop is CASSLGRGQGGWDTEAFF. The CDR3 nucleotides read TGTGCCAGCAGTTTAGGCCGCGGACAGGGGGGTTGGGACACTGAAGCTTTCTTT.

Notes on this clone: The sample contains more than one DNA sequence encoding this CDR3. The rearrangement uses TRBV27 and TRBJ1-5; tentative D call: TRBD1 (6 bases). This CDR3 has 16 amino acids. CDR1 is MNHEY and CDR2 is SMNVEV in the germline V gene (reference sequence). Trimming cost V 6 bases and J 3 bases, with 18 bases left between them. CDR3 in DNA: TGTGCCAGCAGCCGGGGACCAGGGGCTTTCAATCAGCCCCAGCATTTT. Its translation is CASSRGPGAFNQPQHF.

The gene calls are TRBV29-1 and TRBJ1-2; D not certain. Germline CDR1 SQVTM, CDR2 ANQGSEA. The CDR3 consists of 13 residues. Trimming cost V 3 bases and J 8 bases, with 16 bases left between them. The CDR3 reads CSVEDGFAQGYTF. CDR3 coding DNA: TGCAGCGTTGAGGACGGCTTCGCGCAAGGCTACACCTTC.

The rearrangement uses TRBV30 and TRBJ2-7; D call uncertain. The CDR3 is 12 amino acids. Germline V gene lookup returns CDR1 GTSNPN and CDR2 SVGIG (reference sequence). V was pared by 0 bases and J by 6 bases, with 9 bases between. CDR3 region: CAWSVTGVEQYV. In nucleotides, the CDR3 is TGTGCCTGGAGTGTAACTGGCGTCGAGCAGTACGTC.

The chain couples TRBV5-1 to TRBJ1-1; 7 bases agree with TRBD1. Germline V gene lookup returns CDR1 SGHRS and CDR2 YFSETQ. Trimming took 0 bases from V and 0 from J; bases not matched to a gene: 5. The CDR3 extends over 16 amino acids. The CDR3: CASSLATGSMNTEAFF. CDR3 DNA sequence: TGCGCCAGCAGCTTGGCGACAGGGTCGATGAACACTGAAGCTTTCTTT. The whole variable domain, filled in from reference TRBV5-1 and TRBJ1-1, reads KAGVTQTPRYLIKTRGQQVTLSCSPISGHRSVSWYQQTPGQGLQFLFEYFSETQRNKGNFPGRFSGRQFSNSRSEMNVSTLELGDSALYLCASSLATGSMNTEAFFGQGTRLTVV.

The chain links TRBV2 to TRBJ2-7; tentative D call: TRBD2 (5 bases). The CDR3 length is 13 residues. Between the trimmed V and J ends, which lost 7 bases and 1 base, there was a span of 11 bases. Germline V gene data show CDR1 as SNHLY and CDR2 as FYNNEI. This CDR3 is CASISGISYEQYF. In DNA form, the CDR3 reads TGTGCCAGCATCTCGGGGATATCCTACGAGCAGTACTTC.

The chain has TRBV18 and TRBJ1-1; D unclear. The V and J ends lost 5 bases and 3 bases respectively, with 7 bases between them. Germline CDR1 reads KGHSH; CDR2 reads LQKENI. This CDR3 is 12 amino acids long. This chain's CDR3 is CASSSRDTEAFF. Here the CDR3 DNA reads TGTGCCAGCTCATCCCGGGACACTGAAGCTTTCTTT.

The chain carries TRBV11-3 and TRBJ1-2; D remains ambiguous. This CDR3 is built from 14 residues. CDR1 is SGHNT, CDR2 YENEEA, per germline. V was pared by 4 bases and J by 5 bases, with 14 bases between. In DNA, the CDR3 is TGTGCCAGCAGCTACGAGAATGTAGGGTATGGCTACACCTTC. This encodes CASSYENVGYGYTF.

In this sample, this clone turned up once. The chain couples TRBV5-1 to TRBJ2-5, with D perhaps assigned TRBD1 or TRBD2 (5 bases each). Germline V CDR1 and CDR2: SGHRS, YFSETQ. V was pared by 4 bases and J by 5 bases, with 18 bases between. This CDR3 comprises 15 residues. CDR3 in DNA: TGCGCCAGCAGCGCTTCCGGGACCATAGGGGAGACCCAGTACTTC. The encoded protein is CASSASGTIGETQYF.

The gene calls are TRBV6-5 and TRBJ1-2; unclear D gene. The CDR3 covers 13 residues. Germline V gene data show CDR1 as MNHEY and CDR2 as SVGAGI. Trimming took 5 bases from V and 7 from J, leaving 14 bases between them. DNA for the CDR3: TGTGCCAGCAGTACTTTCCTGGGGAGTGGCTACACCTTC. Translated, it gives CASSTFLGSGYTF.

The CDR3, as DNA: TGTGCCAGCAGTTTGGACACGACTGGAAACACCATATATTTT. Encoded protein: CASSLDTTGNTIYF. The chain joins TRBV6-6 to TRBJ1-3; tentative D call: TRBD1 (5 bases). The V gene's germline CDR1 is MNHNY and CDR2 SVGAGI (reference sequence). This CDR3 has 14 residues. V lost 4 bases, J lost 2 bases, and 9 bases lay in between.

This clone showed up just a few times. This CDR3 is CASSLGTGGKKDGYTF. As DNA, the CDR3 is TGTGCCAGCAGCTTGGGGACAGGGGGCAAGAAGGATGGCTACACCTTC. The chain couples TRBV5-4 to TRBJ1-2, with 11 bases fitting TRBD1. Per germline, CDR1 SGHNT and CDR2 YYREEE (reference sequence). This CDR3 is 16 amino acids long. J lost 6 bases, V lost 0 bases, and 7 bases had no gene match.

Regarding this clone: With a much larger clone just one base away, this may be a read error. Other DNA sequences in this specimen translate into the identical CDR3. The chain links TRBV5-1 to TRBJ1-1; 10 bases fit TRBD1. With V trimmed by 6 bases and J by 11 bases, 10 bases remained unmatched. Germline lookup yields CDR1 SGHRS and CDR2 YFSETQ. CDR3 length: 13 residues. In DNA form, the CDR3 reads TGCGCCAGCACCGAAACTGGGACAGGGGTGGCTTTCTTT. Its protein is CASTETGTGVAFF.

The V gene is TRBV5-1, the J gene TRBJ2-5; TRBD2 agrees at 15 bases. The CDR3 is made up of 16 amino acids. Trimming cost V 4 bases and J 2 bases; bases outside gene matches: 3. In germline, CDR1 is SGHRS, CDR2 YFSETQ. In DNA form, the CDR3 reads TGCGCCAGCAGCACCGGACTAGCGGGAGGGCAAGAGACCCAGTACTTC. Protein: CASSTGLAGGQETQYF.